The sequence of this T cell receptor beta chain was determined in a study of T cell responses to AZD1222 COVID-19 vaccine. Whole-study findings and limits: Repertoire samples came only from after the peak T cell response.

Clones were read by immunoSEQ multiplex PCR, and TCRdb kept only the in-frame ones, dropping some. The table lists 100,000 to 150,000 clones, 80% to 90% of them singletons. CDR1 is SGHAT, CDR2 FQNNGV, per germline. V was pared by 5 bases and J by 2 bases, with 10 bases between. CDR3 length: 13 residues. Concerning this clone itself: The antigen is unknown.

The receptor's source is an adult in good health. Material: peripheral blood, obtained on day 0 of AZD1222 vaccination. V gene TRBV11-2 combines with J gene TRBJ2-7; D is undetermined. CDR3 region: CASSQNLPYEQYF. The CDR3 nucleotides are TGTGCCAGCAGCCAAAATTTACCCTACGAGCAGTACTTC. Together with reference TRBV11-2 and TRBJ2-7, the CDR3 gives the full variable domain: EAGVAQSPRYKIIEKRQSVAFWCNPISGHATLYWYQQILGQGPKLLIQFQNNGVVDDSQLPKDRFSAERLKGVDSTLKIQPAKLEDSAVYLCASSQNLPYEQYFGPGTRLTVT.